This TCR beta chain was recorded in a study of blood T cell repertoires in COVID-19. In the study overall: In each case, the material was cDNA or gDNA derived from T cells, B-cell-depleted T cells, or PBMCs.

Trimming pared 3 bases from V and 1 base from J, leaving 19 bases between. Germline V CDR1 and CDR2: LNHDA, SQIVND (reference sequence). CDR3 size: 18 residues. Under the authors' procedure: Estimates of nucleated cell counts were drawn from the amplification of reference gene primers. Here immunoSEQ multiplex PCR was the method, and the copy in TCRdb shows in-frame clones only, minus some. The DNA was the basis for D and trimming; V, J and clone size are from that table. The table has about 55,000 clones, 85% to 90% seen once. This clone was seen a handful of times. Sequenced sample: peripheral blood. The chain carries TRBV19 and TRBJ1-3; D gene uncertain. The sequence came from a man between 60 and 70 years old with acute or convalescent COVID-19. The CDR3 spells CASSMSGDHQSSGNTIYF. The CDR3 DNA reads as TGTGCCAGTAGTATGTCCGGAGATCATCAATCGTCTGGAAACACCATATATTTT.